The 20 T cell receptor beta chains below were found in one sample sequenced in a study of metastatic and nonmetastatic thyroid tumors. TCRdb reprocessed the PCR reads via MiXCR. The sample consists of 40,000 or so clones, roughly a quarter of them appearing once. Not a single patient had been given any form of treatment at any point before undergoing thyroid surgery. Sequencing used blood. These receptors were obtained from a female donor with papillary thyroid cancer or a benign thyroid nodule (not recorded which). Some clones in this sample may be carry-over from other donors' samples.

At least ten counts were recorded for this clone. This chain links TRBV5-1 with TRBJ2-1; 8 bases agree with TRBD2. Per the germline V gene, CDR1 is SGHRS and CDR2 is YFSETQ. V gave up 2 bases and J gave up 6 bases; unmatched junction bases: 13. This CDR3 is built from 17 residues. The CDR3 loop reads CASSLTVAGHHFNEQFF. The CDR3 DNA sequence: TGCGCCAGCAGCTTAACTGTAGCGGGACACCACTTCAATGAGCAGTTCTTC.

This clone was seen many times. This chain links TRBV20-1 with TRBJ1-5, with D possibly being TRBD1 (6 bases). V was trimmed by 3 bases and J by 0 bases, leaving 6 bases between them. Germline V gene sequence: CDR1 DFQATT, CDR2 SNEGSKA (reference sequence). CDR3 length equals 13 residues. The CDR3 spells CSARGHSNQPQHF. CDR3 in DNA: TGCAGTGCTAGGGGACATAGCAATCAGCCCCAGCATTTT.

This clone was recorded at least ten times. This rearrangement joins TRBV7-2 to TRBJ1-5; D is unclear. CDR3 length equals 15 residues. Deletions cut 1 base from V and 2 bases from J, with 9 bases between. CDR1 SGHTA and CDR2 FQGNSA come from the germline V gene. The chain's CDR3 is CASSLGYGGNQPQHF. CDR3 in DNA: TGTGCCAGCAGCTTAGGGTACGGGGGCAATCAGCCCCAGCATTTT.

This clone has just a few counts. The chain has TRBV12-3 or TRBV12-4 and TRBJ2-7; the D gene is possibly TRBD1 (6 bases). The CDR3 is 14 residues long. Trimming pared 6 bases from V and 7 bases from J, leaving 19 bases between. CDR3 in amino acids: CASRVGTNQGEQYF. CDR3 nucleotides: TGTGCCAGCAGAGTCGGGACCAACCAGGGGGAGCAGTACTTC.

Within the sample, this clone is medium-sized (0.01 to 0.1%). The chain has TRBV28 and TRBJ2-7; D gene unclear. Trimming took off 9 bases at V and 4 bases at J, with 13 bases between the two ends. The CDR3 sequence is 12 residues long. Germline V gene sequence: CDR1 MDHEN, CDR2 SYDVKM. The CDR3 sequence: CASTSRGYEQYF. CDR3 in DNA: TGTGCCAGTACATCTCGTGGTTACGAGCAGTACTTC.

Many counts were recorded for this clone. The rearrangement links TRBV5-1 to TRBJ1-1; 9 bases are a match to TRBD1. This CDR3 comprises 13 residues. Trimming at V came to 7 bases and at J to 4 bases, leaving 5 bases not matched to a gene. Germline V gene lookup returns CDR1 SGHRS and CDR2 YFSETQ. CDR3 sequence (DNA): TGCGCCAGCGACATGGGACAGGGCACTGAAGCTTTCTTT. Translation gives CASDMGQGTEAFF.

This clone is judged medium-sized. The V and J genes are TRBV9 and TRBJ2-7; D unclear. The V and J ends lost 4 bases and 6 bases respectively, with 17 bases between them. Germline V gene sequence: CDR1 SGDLS, CDR2 YYNGEE. The CDR3 runs to 14 residues. The CDR3 loop reads CASSPHDLSGEQYF. CDR3 sequence (DNA): TGTGCCAGCAGCCCGCACGATCTGTCCGGCGAGCAGTACTTC.

This clone was picked up many times. The same CDR3 can be traced to other DNA sequences in this sample. V and J are TRBV5-1 and TRBJ2-3; TRBD2 aligns across 9 bases. The CDR3 has 15 residues. Germline CDR1 is SGHRS and CDR2 is YFSETQ. V shed 3 bases, J shed 4 bases, and the junction held 6 bases outside the gene matches. CDR3: CASSSLAGAADTQYF. The CDR3 coding sequence is TGCGCCAGCAGCTCGTTAGCGGGGGCGGCAGATACGCAGTATTTT. Full variable domain (outside the CDR3, taken from reference TRBV5-1 and TRBJ2-3): KAGVTQTPRYLIKTRGQQVTLSCSPISGHRSVSWYQQTPGQGLQFLFEYFSETQRNKGNFPGRFSGRQFSNSRSEMNVSTLELGDSALYLCASSSLAGAADTQYFGPGTRLTVL.

This clone rates as medium-sized. The gene calls are TRBV28 and TRBJ1-6; D remains unclear. Trimming left V 8 bases short and J 7 bases short, with 9 bases between. The CDR3 runs to 12 residues. Germline loops: CDR1 MDHEN, CDR2 SYDVKM. CDR3 in amino acids: CASGPLNSPLHF. The CDR3 coding sequence is TGTGCCAGCGGACCCCTAAATTCACCCCTCCACTTT. The full variable domain, completed using reference TRBV28 and TRBJ1-6, is DVKVTQSSRYLVKRTGEKVFLECVQDMDHENMFWYRQDPGLGLRLIYFSYDVKMKEKGDIPEGYSVSREKKERFSLILESASTNQTSMYLCASGPLNSPLHFGNGTRLTVT.

The V call is TRBV27, the J call TRBJ2-6; 10 nucleotides agree with TRBD2. CDR3 length equals 18 residues. The germline gives CDR1 MNHEY, CDR2 SMNVEV (reference sequence). The ends lost 2 bases at V and 2 bases at J; junction bases unmatched: 6. The CDR3 DNA is TGTGCCAGCAGTTTACGACCTCTAGCGGGAGCTGGGGCCAACGTCCTGACTTTC. Translated, it gives CASSLRPLAGAGANVLTF.

The genes are TRBV4-1 and TRBJ1-5, with D maybe TRBD1 (6 bases). CDR3 length: 16 amino acids. V was pared by 4 bases and J by 3 bases, with 16 bases between. Germline CDR1 MGHRA, CDR2 YSYEKL. CDR3 region: CASSPRFGGANQPQHF. The CDR3 DNA follows: TGCGCCAGCAGCCCCCGGTTCGGGGGGGCCAATCAGCCCCAGCATTTT.

This clone was observed a few times. This sequence joins TRBV27 and TRBJ1-1; D is possibly TRBD1 (6 bases). Trimming removed 1 base at V and 4 bases at J, with 10 bases between. The CDR3 has 14 residues. CDR1 and CDR2 (germline): MNHEY, SMNVEV (reference sequence). The CDR3 DNA reads TGTGCCAGCAGTTTATTACAGGGTGGCACTGAAGCTTTCTTT. It encodes CASSLLQGGTEAFF.

The chain is built from TRBV7-2 and TRBJ2-2; tentatively, D is TRBD1 or TRBD2 (6 bases each). The CDR3 totals 14 residues. The ends were cut back, 4 bases at V and 5 bases at J, with 11 bases in the middle. Germline V gene lookup returns CDR1 SGHTA and CDR2 FQGNSA. CDR3 DNA sequence: TGTGCCAGCAGCTCCCAGGGGACTACCGGGGAGCTGTTTTTT. Translation: CASSSQGTTGELFF. The complete variable domain, with remaining parts taken from reference TRBV7-2 and TRBJ2-2, reads GAGVSQSPSNKVTEKGKDVELRCDPISGHTALYWYRQSLGQGLEFLIYFQGNSAPDKSGLPSDRFSAERTGGSVSTLTIQRTQQEDSAVYLCASSSQGTTGELFFGEGSRLTVL.

J is TRBJ2-7 and V is TRBV4-2; maybe TRBD2 (7 bases). Trimming took 4 bases from V and 5 from J, leaving 18 bases between them. Germline V lookup: CDR1 LGHNA, CDR2 YNFKEQ. The CDR3 is made up of 15 amino acids. The DNA for the CDR3 is TGTGCCAGCAGCCTGCTTCCCGGGGGGCTTAACGAGCAGTACTTC. Translated, it gives CASSLLPGGLNEQYF.

The rearrangement uses TRBV5-1 and TRBJ2-7; 8 nucleotides match TRBD2. Germline lookup yields CDR1 SGHRS and CDR2 YFSETQ. V lost 4 bases to trimming and J lost 5 bases; unmatched junction nucleotides: 14. This CDR3 comprises 16 residues. The CDR3 region has the DNA TGCGCCAGCAGCGCGGGGGGCAGGGGCTTCTGGCACGAGCAGTACTTC. It codes for CASSAGGRGFWHEQYF.

A few counts support this clone. The chain employs TRBV27 and TRBJ1-5; weak D call: TRBD1 (5 bases). This CDR3 comprises 15 residues. Germline V lookup: CDR1 MNHEY, CDR2 SMNVEV (reference sequence). Trimming took off 6 bases at V and 0 bases at J, with 12 bases between the two ends. CDR3 in DNA: TGTGCCAGCAGCCCGACAGAGCATAGCAATCAGCCCCAGCATTTT. It codes for CASSPTEHSNQPQHF.

This clone was seen just once. V usage is TRBV5-1 and J usage is TRBJ2-7; maybe TRBD1 (5 bases). Per germline, CDR1 SGHRS and CDR2 YFSETQ. The CDR3 sequence is 14 residues long. Trimming removed 0 bases at V and 4 bases at J, with 11 bases between. CDR3 protein: CASSLDQGWYEQYF. CDR3 bases: TGCGCCAGCAGCTTGGATCAGGGTTGGTACGAGCAGTACTTC.

This clone appeared many times. This chain links TRBV15 with TRBJ2-7; the D gene is possibly TRBD2 (7 bases). CDR3 length equals 15 residues. Per the germline V gene, CDR1 is LNHNV and CDR2 is YYDKDF (reference sequence). Deletions cut 0 bases from V and 5 bases from J, with 14 bases between. CDR3 coding DNA: TGTGCCACCAGCAGAGAGAAAGGGGGGGGCCACGAGCAGTACTTC. It specifies CATSREKGGGHEQYF. Supplemented by reference TRBV15 and TRBJ2-7, the full variable domain reads DAMVIQNPRYQVTQFGKPVTLSCSQTLNHNVMYWYQQKSSQAPKLLFHYYDKDFNNEADTPDNFQSRRPNTSFCFLDIRSPGLGDTAMYLCATSREKGGGHEQYFGPGTRLTVT.

The chain uses TRBV3-1 and TRBJ2-7; 10 bases match TRBD1. In germline, CDR1 is LGHDT, CDR2 YNNKEL (reference sequence). The CDR3 sequence is 13 residues long. Trimming took 1 base from V and 6 from J; bases not matched to a gene: 0. This CDR3 reads CASSQGTGGEQYF. CDR3 in DNA: TGTGCCAGCAGCCAAGGGACAGGGGGCGAGCAGTACTTC.

This clone came up many times. This rearrangement joins TRBV4-1 to TRBJ1-2; D is undetermined. This CDR3 is built from 18 residues. From germline, CDR1 is MGHRA and CDR2 YSYEKL. The ends were cut back, 2 bases at V and 14 bases at J, with 33 bases in the middle. The CDR3 sequence is CASSQSMAPGIQIFVGTF. Here the CDR3 DNA reads TGCGCCAGCAGCCAAAGCATGGCTCCCGGAATTCAGATCTTTGTTGGGACCTTC.